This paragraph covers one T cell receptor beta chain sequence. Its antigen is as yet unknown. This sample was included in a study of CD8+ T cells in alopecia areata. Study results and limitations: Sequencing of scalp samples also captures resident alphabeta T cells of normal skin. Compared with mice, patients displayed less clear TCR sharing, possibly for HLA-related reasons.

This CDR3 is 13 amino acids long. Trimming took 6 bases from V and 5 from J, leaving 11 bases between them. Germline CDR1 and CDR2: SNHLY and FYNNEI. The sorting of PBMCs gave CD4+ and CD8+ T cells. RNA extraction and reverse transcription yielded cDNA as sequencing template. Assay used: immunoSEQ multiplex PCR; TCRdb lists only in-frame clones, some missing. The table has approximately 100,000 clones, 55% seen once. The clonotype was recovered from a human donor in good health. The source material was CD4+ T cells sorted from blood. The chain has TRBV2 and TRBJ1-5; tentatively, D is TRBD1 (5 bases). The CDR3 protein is CASRGPEYQPQHF. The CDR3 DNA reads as TGTGCCAGCAGGGGGCCTGAATATCAGCCCCAGCATTTT.